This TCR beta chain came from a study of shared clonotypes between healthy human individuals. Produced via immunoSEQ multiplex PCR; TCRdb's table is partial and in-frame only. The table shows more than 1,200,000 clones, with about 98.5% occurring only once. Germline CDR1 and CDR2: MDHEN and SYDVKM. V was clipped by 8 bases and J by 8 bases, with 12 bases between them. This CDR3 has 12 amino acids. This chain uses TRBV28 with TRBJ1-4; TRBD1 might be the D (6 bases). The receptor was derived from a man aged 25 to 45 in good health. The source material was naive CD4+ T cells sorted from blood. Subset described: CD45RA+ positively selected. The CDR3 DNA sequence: TGTGCCAGCGCCGGGGGCGGGGAAAAACTGTTTTTT. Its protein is CASAGGGEKLFF. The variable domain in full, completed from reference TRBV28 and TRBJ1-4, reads DVKVTQSSRYLVKRTGEKVFLECVQDMDHENMFWYRQDPGLGLRLIYFSYDVKMKEKGDIPEGYSVSREKKERFSLILESASTNQTSMYLCASAGGGEKLFFGSGTQLSVL.